The clone carrying this T cell receptor beta chain was seen at least ten times. Its specificity is unknown. The data originate from a study of post-analysis software for immune sequencing data. The overall study: Several disease courses (relapsing-remitting, secondary progressive and progressive-relapsing) of multiple sclerosis were included.

Study-wide results and caveats: Comparison with controls showed significantly lower normalized Chao1 diversity in multiple sclerosis patients.

Tagging with unique molecular identifiers was a feature of the TCR beta cDNA libraries. T cells numbering roughly 0.95 to 10 million yielded 450,000 to 600,000 cDNA molecules. TCRdb analysed the PCR reads with MiXCR anew, one entry per CDR3 protein. In the table there are about 770,000 distinct CDR3 sequences, about 43% of which are singletons. The source of this sequence is a girl aged 10 to 17 with multiple sclerosis. Input material: blood.

Here the CDR3 DNA reads TGTGCCAGCAGCTTCGACAGTAACTATGGCTACACCTTC. Amino acid sequence: CASSFDSNYGYTF. The J gene is TRBJ1-2, the V gene TRBV7-9, with D perhaps TRBD1 (5 bases). Germline V CDR1 and CDR2: SEHNR, FQNEAQ (reference sequence). Trimming shortened V by 3 bases and J by 1 base, and 6 bases separated the two germline ends. CDR3 length: 13 amino acids.